This TCR beta chain was retrieved from a study of T-cell reconstitution after alpha-beta-depleted transplantation in children. General study findings and limits: Expanded graft clones numbering several hundred reportedly gave rise to alpha-beta T cells about two months after transplant. After transplant, high TCRbeta diversity at day 60 in some patients arose from surviving recipient T cells and thymic progenitors. The main origin of T-cell counts and diversity one year after transplant was newly produced T cells.

About this clonotype itself: Its antigen is not known.

The CDR3 totals 12 residues. Trimming took 0 bases from V and 2 from J, leaving 5 bases between them. Germline CDR1 is GTSNPN and CDR2 is SVGIG (reference sequence). Unique molecular identifiers featured in how the TCRbeta library was prepared. TCRdb used MiXCR to reprocess the PCR reads, holding one entry per CDR3 protein. This table has about 980,000 distinct CDR3 sequences, about 26% appearing once. Sequencing used PBMCs, mostly from graft donor cells, obtained 360 days after TCRalphabeta/CD19-depleted stem cell transplant. The sequence was collected from a boy under two years old who had a stem cell transplant for SCID, so the T cells may come from the graft donor. J is TRBJ2-7 and V is TRBV30; D remains ambiguous. CDR3 coding DNA: TGTGCCTGGAGTGTCAGTCCCTACGAGCAGTACTTC. It encodes CAWSVSPYEQYF. Drawing the rest from reference TRBV30 and TRBJ2-7, the complete variable domain is SQTIHQWPATLVQPVGSPLSLECTVEGTSNPNLYWYRQAAGRGLQLLFYSVGIGQISSEVPQNLSASRPQDRQFILSSKKLLLSDSGFYLCAWSVSPYEQYFGPGTRLTVT.